This T cell receptor beta chain was obtained from a study of regulatory T cells in long-lasting Graves disease. Study-wide points: Persistent disease was associated with favored TRBV28 usage and with favored use of TRBJ1-2 and TRBJ2-5. Sampling was limited to peripheral blood rather than thyroid tissue.

Of note for this clonotype: The antigen remains undetermined.

Stated time point: persistent/refractory GD, antithyroid drugs over 5 years with positive TRAb. Extracted PBMC RNA gave rise to the TCR library. CDR1 and CDR2 (germline): LNHNV, YYDKDF (reference sequence). This CDR3 contains 15 residues. Trimming removed 0 bases at V and 1 base at J, with 10 bases between. Arm-PCR of CDR3 regions and iRepertoire HTBI primers were the basis on which TCR beta libraries were built. As processed by the authors: Identification yielded approximately 60 TRBV and some 15 TRBJ segments across samples. A single record per CDR3 protein comes from TCRdb applying MiXCR to the multiplex PCR reads. For this entry, the V and J calls and clone size follow TCRdb and not the study's own pipeline. Of around 450,000 distinct CDR3 sequences in the sample, 20% to 25% are singletons; the top ten hold about 6.6%.

The starting material was peripheral blood mononuclear cells (PBMCs), obtained when the disease was refractory, from a patient treated with antithyroid drugs. J is TRBJ2-7 and V is TRBV15; TRBD1 might be the D (6 bases). The sequence derives from a female donor with Graves disease. The CDR3 nucleotides read TGTGCCACCAGCAGAGATCGAGGGGGATCCTACGAGCAGTACTTC. It is translated as CATSRDRGGSYEQYF.